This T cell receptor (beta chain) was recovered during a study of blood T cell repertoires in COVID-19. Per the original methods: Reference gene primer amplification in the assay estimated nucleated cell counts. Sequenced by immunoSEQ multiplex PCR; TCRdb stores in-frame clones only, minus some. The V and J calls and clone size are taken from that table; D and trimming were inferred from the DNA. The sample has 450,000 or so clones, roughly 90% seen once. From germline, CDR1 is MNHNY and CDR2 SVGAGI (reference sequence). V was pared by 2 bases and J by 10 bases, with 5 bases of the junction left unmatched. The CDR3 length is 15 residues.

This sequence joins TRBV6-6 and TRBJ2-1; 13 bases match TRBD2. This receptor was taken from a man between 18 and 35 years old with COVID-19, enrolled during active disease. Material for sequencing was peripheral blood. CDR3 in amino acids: CASSYLRLAGGEQFF. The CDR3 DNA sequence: TGTGCCAGCAGTTACCTGCGACTAGCGGGGGGAGAGCAGTTCTTC.